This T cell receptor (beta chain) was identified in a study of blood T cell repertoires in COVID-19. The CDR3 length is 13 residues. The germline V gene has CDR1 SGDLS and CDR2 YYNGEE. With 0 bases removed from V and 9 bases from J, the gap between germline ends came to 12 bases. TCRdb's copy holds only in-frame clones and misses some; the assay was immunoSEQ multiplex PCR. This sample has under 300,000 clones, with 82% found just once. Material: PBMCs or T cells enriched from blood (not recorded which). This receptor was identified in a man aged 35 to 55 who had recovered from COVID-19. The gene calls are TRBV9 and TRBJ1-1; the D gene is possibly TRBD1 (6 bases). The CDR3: CASSVGPDRKAFF. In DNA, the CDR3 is TGTGCCAGCAGCGTAGGGCCAGACAGGAAAGCTTTCTTT.